This T cell receptor beta chain was obtained from a study of CD8 T cells in ankylosing spondylitis. The study's findings and limits: In ankylosing spondylitis patients, matched synovial fluid reportedly showed significant enrichment of disease-linked clones.

Germline V CDR1 and CDR2: SGHTA, FQGNSA. Trimming at V came to 4 bases and at J to 4 bases, leaving 5 bases not matched to a gene. This CDR3 is 16 amino acids long. Via MiXCR, TCRdb re-called the 5' RACE reads, giving one row per CDR3 protein. Found here are 300,000 to 350,000 distinct CDR3 sequences, approximately 10% of them singletons; the top ten hold roughly 9.1%. Details on this clonotype: What it binds is unknown.

Sequencing was performed on blood, either unsorted or a sorted T cell fraction (not recorded which). This clonotype originated in a female donor with ankylosing spondylitis or in good health (not recorded which). The V call is TRBV7-2, the J call TRBJ2-2, with TRBD2 matching 11 bases. For the CDR3, the DNA is TGTGCCAGCAGCTCAACTAGCGGGAGAGGCACCGGGGAGCTGTTTTTT. Amino acids: CASSSTSGRGTGELFF.